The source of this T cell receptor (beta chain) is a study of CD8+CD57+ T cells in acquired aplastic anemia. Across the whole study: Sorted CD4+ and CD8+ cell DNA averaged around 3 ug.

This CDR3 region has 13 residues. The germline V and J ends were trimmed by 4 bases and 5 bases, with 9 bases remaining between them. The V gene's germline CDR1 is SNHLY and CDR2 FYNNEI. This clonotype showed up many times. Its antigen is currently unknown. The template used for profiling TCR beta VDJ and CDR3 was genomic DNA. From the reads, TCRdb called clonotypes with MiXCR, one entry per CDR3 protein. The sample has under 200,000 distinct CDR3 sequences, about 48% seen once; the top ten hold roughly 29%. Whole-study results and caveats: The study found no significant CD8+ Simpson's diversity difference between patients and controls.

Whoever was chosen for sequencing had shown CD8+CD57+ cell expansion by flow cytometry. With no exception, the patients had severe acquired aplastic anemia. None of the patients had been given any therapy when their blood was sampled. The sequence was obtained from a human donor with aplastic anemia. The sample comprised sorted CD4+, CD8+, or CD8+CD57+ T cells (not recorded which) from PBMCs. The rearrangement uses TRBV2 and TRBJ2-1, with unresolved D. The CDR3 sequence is CASSVLVDNEQFF. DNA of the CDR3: TGTGCCAGCAGTGTTCTAGTAGACAATGAGCAGTTCTTC.